Following are 20 T cell receptor beta chains from one sample sequenced in a study of technical replicates of blood from several donors. Clones were read by immunoSEQ multiplex PCR, and TCRdb kept only the in-frame ones, dropping some. The sample gives more than 90,000 clones, about 94% of which show up once; about 0.24% is in the top ten. The specimen was T cells isolated from PBMCs. These receptors were taken from a human donor in good health.

The chain combines TRBV18 with TRBJ2-3; possible D gene TRBD1, 5 bases. V gave up 3 bases and J gave up 0 bases, with 10 bases separating them. The CDR3 length is 15 residues. Germline CDR1 reads KGHSH; CDR2 reads LQKENI. The CDR3 DNA sequence: TGTGCCAGCTCACCGACAGAACTTAGCACAGATACGCAGTATTTT. Protein: CASSPTELSTDTQYF.

The rearrangement joins TRBV7-2 to TRBJ2-3; D is possibly TRBD1 (6 bases). V was trimmed by 1 base and J by 2 bases, leaving 13 bases between them. The CDR3 extends over 16 amino acids. Germline assignment: CDR1 SGHTA and CDR2 FQGNSA. CDR3 protein: CASSLVGAGNTDTQYF. The CDR3 DNA reads TGTGCCAGCAGCTTAGTGGGGGCCGGGAACACAGATACGCAGTATTTT.

The rearrangement uses TRBV14 and TRBJ2-5; D is possibly TRBD1 (5 bases). V lost 4 bases, J lost 5 bases, and 8 bases lay in between. Germline CDR1 and CDR2: SGHDN and FVKESK. CDR3 length: 12 amino acids. The CDR3 DNA follows: TGTGCCAGCAGCCGACAGAAGGAGACCCAGTACTTC. Its protein product is CASSRQKETQYF.

The chain joins TRBV6-5 to TRBJ2-7; the match to TRBD1 covers 7 bases. Per the germline V gene, CDR1 is MNHEY and CDR2 is SVGAGI. V gave up 0 bases and J gave up 7 bases; unmatched junction bases: 6. CDR3 length: 14 amino acids. CDR3 sequence (DNA): TGTGCCAGCAGTTACTCGGCTACAGGGGTTGAGCAGTACTTC. Amino acids: CASSYSATGVEQYF.

This chain connects TRBV29-1 to TRBJ1-1, with D uncertain. Germline values: CDR1 SQVTM, CDR2 ANQGSEA. CDR3 length: 13 amino acids. V was trimmed by 5 bases and J by 2 bases, leaving 12 bases between them. The chain's CDR3 is CSVPPTVNTEAFF. Here the CDR3 DNA reads TGCAGCGTTCCACCCACAGTCAACACTGAAGCTTTCTTT.

The chain employs TRBV28 and TRBJ1-5; D not certain. CDR3 length equals 11 residues. V lost 6 bases and J lost 11, with 11 bases in between. Germline V gene lookup returns CDR1 MDHEN and CDR2 SYDVKM. CDR3 residues: CASSIEGSQHF. The CDR3 region has the DNA TGTGCCAGCAGCATTGAGGGTTCCCAGCATTTT.

A single count supports this clone. The chain carries TRBV6-1 and TRBJ2-5; D ambiguous. CDR1 is MNHNS and CDR2 is SASEGT in the germline V gene. V shed 1 base and J shed 1 base, with 10 bases lying between them. The CDR3 covers 15 residues. This chain's CDR3 is CASSEDASFQETQYF. CDR3 DNA sequence: TGTGCCAGCAGTGAAGACGCGAGTTTCCAAGAGACCCAGTACTTC.

This clone appeared a single time. The chain couples TRBV5-5 to TRBJ2-5, with D possibly being TRBD2 (6 bases). The germline V and J ends were trimmed by 3 bases and 1 base, with 19 bases remaining between them. The germline V gene has CDR1 SGHKS and CDR2 YYEKEE (reference sequence). CDR3 length: 17 residues. The chain's CDR3 is CASSSTHGTSSQETQYF. DNA of the CDR3: TGTGCCAGCAGCTCGACTCATGGAACTAGCAGCCAAGAGACCCAGTACTTC.

This chain joins TRBV4-1 and TRBJ1-5; 7 bases agree with TRBD1. Losses at the gene ends were 0 bases for V and 4 bases for J; bases not matched to a gene: 6. CDR3 length equals 16 residues. Per germline, CDR1 MGHRA and CDR2 YSYEKL. In DNA form, the CDR3 reads TGCGCCAGCAGCCAAGAAGGTGACAGGGTAAATCAGCCCCAGCATTTT. This gives the protein CASSQEGDRVNQPQHF.

The DNA for the CDR3 is TGTGCCAGCAGTTCTCTAGCGGAAGAGACCCAGTACTTC. It specifies CASSSLAEETQYF. The V gene is TRBV28, the J gene TRBJ2-5; TRBD2 matches 7 bases. The CDR3 loop spans 13 amino acids. With V trimmed by 4 bases and J by 3 bases, 2 bases remained unmatched. From germline, CDR1 is MDHEN and CDR2 SYDVKM.

This sequence joins TRBV7-3 and TRBJ2-2, with unresolved D. V was pared by 5 bases and J by 7 bases, with 14 bases between. CDR1 is SGHTA, CDR2 FQGTGA, per germline. The CDR3 contains 14 residues. CDR3 in amino acids: CASSPLGDYGELFF. In nucleotides, the CDR3 is TGTGCCAGCAGCCCATTAGGAGATTACGGGGAGCTGTTTTTT.

This chain connects TRBV2 to TRBJ2-3; 11 bases match TRBD1. Germline values: CDR1 SNHLY, CDR2 FYNNEI. The junction had 11 bases not matched to a gene; V was cut back by 10 bases and J by 5 bases. The CDR3 length is 15 residues. The CDR3 spells CATPLDRGQGDTQYF. For the CDR3, the DNA is TGTGCCACGCCCTTGGACAGGGGGCAAGGAGATACGCAGTATTTT.

The chain employs TRBV18 and TRBJ1-5; TRBD1 is a possible D gene (5 bases). The CDR3 has 15 amino acids. Germline loops: CDR1 KGHSH, CDR2 LQKENI. V shed 2 bases and J shed 3 bases, with 11 bases lying between them. Written as DNA, the CDR3 is TGTGCCAGCTCACCAAGTTCAGGGTACAATCAGCCCCAGCATTTT. As protein: CASSPSSGYNQPQHF.

The CDR3 nucleotides read TGCAGCACAGGCTCTAGCGAGTCCTACGAGCAGTACTTC. The encoded protein is CSTGSSESYEQYF. The rearrangement joins TRBV29-1 to TRBJ2-7, with D tentatively TRBD2 (6 bases). CDR1 is SQVTM, CDR2 ANQGSEA, per germline. The CDR3 totals 13 residues. The V end lost 8 bases, the J end lost 1 base, and 15 bases lay between the germline ends.

The CDR3 loop is CASSSSTGGKSGGYTF. The CDR3 region has the DNA TGCGCCAGCAGCTCCTCTACAGGGGGCAAATCGGGGGGCTACACCTTC. The J gene is TRBJ1-2, the V gene TRBV5-1; TRBD1 agrees at 9 bases. The CDR3 is made up of 16 amino acids. The J segment lost 8 bases and the V segment lost 3 bases, leaving 14 bases of the junction unmatched. Germline V gene sequence: CDR1 SGHRS, CDR2 YFSETQ.

This chain joins TRBV5-1 and TRBJ2-1; the D gene is possibly TRBD2 (5 bases). V dropped 5 bases and J dropped 4 bases, with 10 bases sitting between them. Germline V gene data show CDR1 as SGHRS and CDR2 as YFSETQ. The length of the CDR3 is 13 residues. CDR3 region: CASRREAYNEQFF. The CDR3 nucleotides are TGCGCCAGCAGGAGGGAAGCGTACAATGAGCAGTTCTTC.

The V gene is TRBV19, the J gene TRBJ1-5; D not resolved. Germline CDR1 is LNHDA and CDR2 is SQIVND (reference sequence). CDR3 length equals 13 residues. V was shortened by 8 bases and J by 0 bases, with 8 bases between the two germline ends. The CDR3 spells CASSDYSNQPQHF. The CDR3 coding sequence is TGTGCCAGTTCAGATTATAGCAATCAGCCCCAGCATTTT.

The chain recombines TRBV19 with TRBJ2-7; D is undetermined. Germline V gives CDR1 LNHDA, CDR2 SQIVND (reference sequence). The CDR3 has 15 amino acids. V lost 1 base to trimming and J lost 2 bases, with 12 bases between them. CDR3 sequence reads: CASSIGYGPTYEQYF. The CDR3 region has the DNA TGTGCCAGTAGTATAGGCTATGGGCCCACCTACGAGCAGTACTTC. The variable domain in full, with the rest retrieved from reference TRBV19 and TRBJ2-7, is DGGITQSPKYLFRKEGQNVTLSCEQNLNHDAMYWYRQDPGQGLRLIYYSQIVNDFQKGDIAEGYSVSREKKESFPLTVTSAQKNPTAFYLCASSIGYGPTYEQYFGPGTRLTVT.

V is TRBV7-2 and J is TRBJ1-2; D not certain. CDR3 length: 14 residues. V gave up 0 bases and J gave up 2 bases, with 7 bases separating them. Germline CDR1 and CDR2: SGHTA and FQGNSA. The CDR3 is CASSLAPGNYGYTF. CDR3 nucleotides: TGTGCCAGCAGCTTAGCTCCGGGAAACTATGGCTACACCTTC.

The CDR3, as DNA: TGTGCCAGCAGCCGGACTAGCGGATTAGCCAAAAACATTCAGTACTTC. Translated: CASSRTSGLAKNIQYF. V gene TRBV5-4 combines with J gene TRBJ2-4; 10 bases align to TRBD2. Germline V gives CDR1 SGHNT, CDR2 YYREEE (reference sequence). J lost 0 bases, V lost 4 bases, and 4 bases had no gene match. The CDR3 is 16 residues long.